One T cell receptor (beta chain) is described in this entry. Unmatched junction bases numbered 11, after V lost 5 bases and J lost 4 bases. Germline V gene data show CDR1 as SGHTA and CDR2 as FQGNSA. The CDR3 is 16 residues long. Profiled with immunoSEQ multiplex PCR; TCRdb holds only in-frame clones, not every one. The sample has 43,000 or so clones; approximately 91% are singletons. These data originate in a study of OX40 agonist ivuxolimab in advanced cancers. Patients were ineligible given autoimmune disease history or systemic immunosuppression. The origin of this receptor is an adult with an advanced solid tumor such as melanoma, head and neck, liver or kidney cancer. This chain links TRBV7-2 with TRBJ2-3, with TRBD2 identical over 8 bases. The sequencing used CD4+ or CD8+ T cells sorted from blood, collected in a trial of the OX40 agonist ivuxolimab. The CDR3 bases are TGTGCCAGCAGCCTCCAATCGGGAGGGCGGGCAGATACGCAGTATTTT. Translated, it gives CASSLQSGGRADTQYF.